Listed here are 23 T cell receptor beta chains from one sample, sequenced in a study of T-cell reconstitution after alpha-beta-depleted transplantation in children. Preparation of the TCRbeta library involved a method that used unique molecular identifiers. TCRdb analysed the PCR reads with MiXCR anew, one entry per CDR3 protein. The sample contains roughly 400,000 distinct CDR3 sequences, about 40% of which appear only once. Sequenced here: PBMCs, sampled before TCRalphabeta/CD19-depleted stem cell transplant. The source is a girl aged 2-10 years with aplastic anemia, due to receive a stem cell transplant.

In regard to this clonotype: A much larger clone differs from this one at a single base, so this may be a read error. The chain couples TRBV5-1 to TRBJ2-3; a possible D gene is TRBD2 (6 bases). The CDR3 has 15 residues. Germline CDR1 and CDR2: SGHRS and YFSETQ. The CDR3: CASSLRVRMRDTLYF. CDR3 in DNA: TGCGCCAGCAGCTTGCGGGTCCGTATGCGGGATACGCTGTATTTT.

There are many counts of this clonotype. The CDR3 DNA sequence: TGTGCCAGCAATCCGAGACAGGGGCCCGAGCAGTACTTC. Amino acids: CASNPRQGPEQYF. The chain joins TRBV6-6 to TRBJ2-7, with TRBD1 matching over 8 bases. Germline trimming cut 7 bases from V and 6 bases from J; bases unmatched to any gene: 8. The CDR3 sequence is 13 residues long. Germline assignment: CDR1 MNHNY and CDR2 SVGAGI (reference sequence).

This clonotype was found once. The chain recombines TRBV28 with TRBJ1-5; TRBD1 might be the D (5 bases). CDR1 and CDR2 from the germline V gene are MDHEN and SYDVKM. The CDR3 covers 16 residues. Trimming stripped 6 bases from V and 1 base from J, with 16 bases between. The CDR3 reads CASSAVGGRSNQPQHF. The CDR3 DNA is TGTGCCAGCAGCGCTGTGGGGGGGAGGAGCAATCAGCCCCAGCATTTT.

The V gene is TRBV20-1, the J gene TRBJ2-7; TRBD1 or TRBD2 may be the D gene (5 bases each). In germline, CDR1 is DFQATT, CDR2 SNEGSKA (reference sequence). This CDR3 contains 14 residues. Trimming cost V 0 bases and J 2 bases, with 11 bases left between them. This chain's CDR3 is CSARDSGRPYEQYF. In DNA form, the CDR3 reads TGCAGTGCTAGAGATTCGGGGCGTCCCTACGAGCAGTACTTC.

In this sample, this clonotype turned up many times. The chain combines TRBV5-1 with TRBJ2-7, with 9 bases identical to TRBD1. The CDR3 has 14 residues. V trimming: 4 bases; J trimming: 6 bases; junction bases outside the gene matches: 8. Germline CDR1 reads SGHRS; CDR2 reads YFSETQ. The CDR3 reads CASSQPTGGSEQYF. For the CDR3, the DNA is TGCGCCAGCAGCCAACCGACAGGGGGGTCCGAGCAGTACTTC.

This clonotype has ten or more counts. The chain links TRBV20-1 to TRBJ1-1, with D tentatively TRBD1 (5 bases). The CDR3 runs 14 residues. Looked up from germline, CDR1 is DFQATT and CDR2 is SNEGSKA (reference sequence). Trimming left V 6 bases short and J 6 bases short, with 20 bases between. The CDR3, as DNA: TGCAGTGCAAAGCAGCGCGGGGCCAAACCTGAAGCTTTCTTT. Translated, it gives CSAKQRGAKPEAFF.

The chain uses TRBV28 and TRBJ2-7; 9 bases match TRBD1. The CDR3 covers 16 residues. Losses at the gene ends were 4 bases for V and 5 bases for J; bases not matched to a gene: 12. Germline-derived CDR1 and CDR2 are MDHEN and SYDVKM. Here the CDR3 reads CASSWVFGTGNHEQYF. CDR3 DNA sequence: TGTGCCAGCAGTTGGGTATTCGGGACAGGGAACCACGAGCAGTACTTC.

This clonotype was seen at least ten times. The chain combines TRBV11-2 with TRBJ2-3; D not certain. Germline loops: CDR1 SGHAT, CDR2 FQNNGV. This CDR3 spans 16 amino acids. The germline V and J ends were trimmed by 2 bases and 1 base, with 13 bases remaining between them. The CDR3 DNA reads TGTGCCAGCAGCTTAAGGCTGTCGGAACGCACAGATACGCAGTATTTT. Encoded protein: CASSLRLSERTDTQYF.

This clonotype is deemed medium-sized. CDR3 coding DNA: TGCGCCAGCAGCCCCCGAGGCTCCGGGACCAACTACGAGCAGTACTTC. Its translation is CASSPRGSGTNYEQYF. This rearrangement joins TRBV4-1 to TRBJ2-7; perhaps D is TRBD1 or TRBD2 (5 bases each). V was clipped by 4 bases and J by 3 bases, with 19 bases between them. Germline V CDR1 and CDR2: MGHRA, YSYEKL. CDR3 length equals 16 residues.

The V and J genes are TRBV7-9 and TRBJ1-2; D is uncertain. Germline-derived CDR1 and CDR2 are SEHNR and FQNEAQ (reference sequence). Trimming took off 3 bases at V and 0 bases at J, with 14 bases between the two ends. The CDR3 loop spans 16 amino acids. As DNA, the CDR3 is TGTGCCAGCAGCTTTAGCGACTTCCCCTCTAACTATGGCTACACCTTC. It translates to CASSFSDFPSNYGYTF.

This chain links TRBV19 with TRBJ2-2, with D possibly matching TRBD2 (7 bases). This CDR3 comprises 17 residues. In germline, CDR1 is LNHDA, CDR2 SQIVND (reference sequence). Trimming left V 9 bases short and J 4 bases short, with 24 bases between. As DNA, the CDR3 is TGTGCCAGCAATTTCAGGGCGGGGGCATATAGCACCGGGGAGCTGTTTTTT. Translation: CASNFRAGAYSTGELFF.

The V gene is TRBV5-1, the J gene TRBJ2-7; D uncertain. V dropped 3 bases and J dropped 0 bases, with 7 bases sitting between them. Germline loops: CDR1 SGHRS, CDR2 YFSETQ. The CDR3 runs to 13 residues. Here the CDR3 reads CASSWAGSYEQYF. The CDR3 DNA sequence: TGCGCCAGCAGCTGGGCTGGCTCCTACGAGCAGTACTTC.

The chain is built from TRBV15 and TRBJ2-2, with a possible D match to TRBD2 (7 bases). CDR1 and CDR2 from the germline V gene are LNHNV and YYDKDF (reference sequence). The CDR3 runs to 14 residues. Trimming removed 0 bases from V and 9 bases from J, with 11 bases in between. The DNA for the CDR3 is TGTGCCACCAGCAGAGATCGGGGGGCCCGGGAGCTGTTTTTT. This translates into CATSRDRGARELFF.

This clonotype was recorded only once. The rearrangement links TRBV6-1 to TRBJ1-5, with D possibly matching TRBD1 (6 bases). The CDR3 runs 15 residues. CDR1 is MNHNS, CDR2 SASEGT, per germline. V gave up 6 bases and J gave up 4 bases, with 16 bases separating them. In DNA form, the CDR3 reads TGTGCCAGCAGCCCCGGGGGCGGACTTAATCAGCCCCAGCATTTT. This translates into CASSPGGGLNQPQHF.

The V call is TRBV15, the J call TRBJ2-1; perhaps TRBD2 as D (6 bases). The V end lost 1 base, the J end lost 6 bases, and 13 bases lay between the germline ends. This CDR3 has 15 residues. Per germline, CDR1 LNHNV and CDR2 YYDKDF (reference sequence). The CDR3 here is CATSRGGALVNEQFF. For the CDR3, the DNA is TGTGCCACCAGCAGAGGCGGGGCGCTCGTCAATGAGCAGTTCTTC.

The chain recombines TRBV6-1 with TRBJ2-7; D gene unclear. The CDR3 runs 16 residues. The ends were cut back, 7 bases at V and 0 bases at J, with 19 bases in the middle. Germline CDR1 and CDR2: MNHNS and SASEGT. The DNA for the CDR3 is TGTGCCAGCACCAAACGGGCAGAAGGAGCCTCCTACGAGCAGTACTTC. Translating gives CASTKRAEGASYEQYF.

The CDR3, as DNA: TGTGCCAGCAGCTTAGCGATGTCAGGAAAACTGTTTTTT. Protein: CASSLAMSGKLFF. The chain combines TRBV11-1 with TRBJ1-4; D gene uncertain. Trimming cost V 0 bases and J 10 bases, with 9 bases left between them. The CDR3 is 13 residues long. The germline V gene encodes CDR1 SGHAT and CDR2 FQDESV (reference sequence).

The rearrangement links TRBV27 to TRBJ2-2, with 9 bases aligning to TRBD1. Germline lookup yields CDR1 MNHEY and CDR2 SMNVEV (reference sequence). The CDR3 spans 15 residues. V was clipped by 3 bases and J by 6 bases; unmatched bases: 5. The CDR3 DNA reads TGTGCCAGCAGTTTTGCCGGGACAGGGTCCGGGGAGCTGTTTTTT. Translation: CASSFAGTGSGELFF.

V and J are TRBV7-9 and TRBJ2-5, with 11 bases that match TRBD1. The CDR3 is made up of 15 amino acids. The germline CDR1 and CDR2 sequences are SEHNR and FQNEAQ (reference sequence). V shed 4 bases, J shed 5 bases, and the junction held 6 bases outside the gene matches. CDR3 nucleotide sequence: TGTGCCAGCAGCTACCGGGACAGGGGGTTGGAGACCCAGTACTTC. Its translation is CASSYRDRGLETQYF.

This clonotype was seen only a few times. The chain links TRBV4-3 to TRBJ2-3, with D unresolved. The germline V gene has CDR1 LGHNA and CDR2 YSLEER. The V end lost 0 bases, the J end lost 4 bases, and 11 bases lay between the germline ends. The CDR3 is 15 amino acids. The CDR3 DNA follows: TGCGCCAGCAGCCAAGAATTCGGGTCCTCAGATACGCAGTATTTT. Protein: CASSQEFGSSDTQYF.

The rearrangement joins TRBV4-1 to TRBJ2-5, with a weak D call TRBD2 (6 bases). Trimming stripped 4 bases from V and 2 bases from J, with 26 bases between. Germline CDR1 MGHRA, CDR2 YSYEKL. This CDR3 spans 19 amino acids. CDR3 sequence: CASSLRGGSSGLFQETQYF. The CDR3, as DNA: TGCGCCAGCAGCCTCCGCGGAGGGTCTAGTGGACTATTTCAAGAGACCCAGTACTTC.

V gene TRBV5-4 combines with J gene TRBJ2-4, with D perhaps matching TRBD1 (6 bases). The germline CDR1 and CDR2 sequences are SGHNT and YYREEE (reference sequence). The CDR3 loop spans 17 amino acids. V dropped 1 base and J dropped 0 bases, with 14 bases sitting between them. CDR3 DNA sequence: TGTGCCAGCAGCTTGTCCTCAGGACAGATAGCCAAAAACATTCAGTACTTC. It encodes CASSLSSGQIAKNIQYF.

This clonotype was detected once. This sequence joins TRBV27 and TRBJ2-7; 9 nucleotides align to TRBD2. Germline-derived CDR1 and CDR2 are MNHEY and SMNVEV (reference sequence). This CDR3 has 15 amino acids. Unmatched junction bases numbered 11, after V lost 6 bases and J lost 5 bases. Here the CDR3 DNA reads TGTGCCAGCAGCCCCTTCCGCGGGGGGGCCCACGAGCAGTACTTC. Residues: CASSPFRGGAHEQYF.